This T cell receptor (beta chain) derives from a study of blood T cell repertoires in COVID-19. On the study more broadly: The study drew acute and convalescent COVID-19 samples from the United States, Italy and Spain. Sources were T cells, B-cell-depleted T cells, or PBMCs; the material itself was cDNA or gDNA.

This clone was seen just once. Trimming took 5 bases from V and 7 from J, leaving 20 bases between them. Germline CDR1 reads MDHEN; CDR2 reads SYDVKM. The CDR3 contains 16 residues. As handled by the study authors: For nucleated cells, counts were estimated from reference gene primer amplification. Sequencing was performed with immunoSEQ multiplex PCR; in TCRdb, only in-frame clones are kept and a portion is missing. That table gives V, J and clone size, and the DNA gave D and trimming. This sample has nearly 90,000 clones, with approximately 88% found just once. The V call is TRBV28, the J call TRBJ1-4, with a weak D call TRBD1 (6 bases). The clonotype was recovered from a man older than 75 with acute or convalescent COVID-19. The material sequenced was peripheral blood. The CDR3 region has the DNA TGTGCCAGCAGTGGGGCGGGGGCAGGGGTAGGTGAAAAACTGTTTTTT. Residues: CASSGAGAGVGEKLFF.